This TCR beta chain was observed in a study of CD8+ T cells in alopecia areata. Study-level results: It was less clear whether patients shared TCRs than it was in mice, possibly because of HLA. Normal scalp showed lower clonality than lesional scalp, especially alopecia totalis/universalis.

The ends lost 4 bases at V and 3 bases at J; junction bases unmatched: 5. CDR3 size: 15 residues. Germline assignment: CDR1 SGHRS and CDR2 YFSETQ. As to this clone: Its antigen remains unidentified.

It was cDNA, reverse transcribed from extracted RNA, that served as the sequencing template. Libraries were prepared by immunoSEQ multiplex PCR; TCRdb keeps only in-frame clonotypes and omits some of them. Of more than 95,000 clones listed, 55% are singletons. The clonotype was recovered from a human donor in good health. The rearrangement joins TRBV5-1 to TRBJ2-7; 12 nucleotides match TRBD1. The material sequenced was CD4+ T cells sorted from blood. DNA for the CDR3: TGCGCCAGCAGCACGGGGACAGGGGGCGTCTACGAGCAGTACTTC. Encoded protein: CASSTGTGGVYEQYF.